The 25 T cell receptor beta chains in this list originate from one sample, sequenced in a study of low-dose radiotherapy and immunotherapy resistance in tumors. Time point reported: before trial treatment. Gene-specific TRAV and TRBV primers were used for first-strand cDNA, covering alpha and beta chains. For amplifying TCRs, the PCR ran for about 19 cycles with Phusion, which was used together with a constant-region primer and the adapter on the V primers. TCRdb used MiXCR to reprocess the reads, holding one entry per CDR3 protein. This sample has 100,000 or so distinct CDR3 sequences, with just under 9.5% found just once. The input for sequencing was PBMCs, taken before treatment. These receptors were taken from a male donor with prostate cancer.

A note on this clonotype: A much more abundant neighbour one base away suggests this may be a read error. The V and J genes are TRBV7-6 and TRBJ2-1; tentatively, D is TRBD1 or TRBD2 (6 bases each). Germline CDR1 and CDR2: SGHVS and FNYEAQ. Trimming pared 5 bases from V and 10 bases from J, leaving 24 bases between. The CDR3 is 16 residues long. CDR3 region: CASSRGESGVANEQFF. The CDR3, as DNA: TGTGCCAGCAGCCGCGGGGAGTCAGGGGTCGCGAACGAGCAGTTCTTC.

This clonotype was observed many times. The chain joins TRBV29-1 to TRBJ2-4; TRBD1 might be the D (6 bases). V lost 5 bases and J 8 bases, leaving 16 bases between the germline ends. The germline gives CDR1 SQVTM, CDR2 ANQGSEA. This CDR3 comprises 13 residues. Written as DNA, the CDR3 is TGCAGCGTTCGGCCAGGGGCGGTAGACATTCAGTACTTC. Amino acids: CSVRPGAVDIQYF.

This clonotype was seen ten or more times. This sequence joins TRBV29-1 and TRBJ1-1; no firm D call. Germline V gene data show CDR1 as SQVTM and CDR2 as ANQGSEA. The CDR3 covers 13 residues. V dropped 7 bases and J dropped 5 bases, with 17 bases sitting between them. The CDR3 region is CSAERQVVTEAFF. CDR3 coding DNA: TGCAGCGCGGAACGGCAAGTGGTTACTGAAGCTTTCTTT.

This clonotype was recorded at least ten times. In DNA, the CDR3 is TGTGCCAGCAGCGGGGCTCATCTGAGCAATTCACCCCTCCACTTT. Its protein is CASSGAHLSNSPLHF. The chain recombines TRBV9 with TRBJ1-6; no reliable D call. Trimming left V 3 bases short and J 7 bases short, with 14 bases between. CDR3 length: 15 residues. Germline lookup yields CDR1 SGDLS and CDR2 YYNGEE.

This clonotype was counted at least ten times. J is TRBJ2-2 and V is TRBV6-2 or TRBV6-3; a weak D match, TRBD2 (7 bases). Germline CDR1 and CDR2: MNHEY and SVGEGT. Trimming removed 8 bases from V and 5 bases from J, with 15 bases in between. The CDR3 has 14 residues. This CDR3 reads CASGGGAYTGELFF. In DNA form, the CDR3 reads TGTGCCAGCGGCGGGGGCGCTTATACCGGGGAGCTGTTTTTT.

In its sample, this clonotype was seen many times. The chain is built from TRBV20-1 and TRBJ2-7, with 9 positions matching TRBD2. The CDR3 is 14 residues long. Germline-derived CDR1 and CDR2 are DFQATT and SNEGSKA (reference sequence). The V gene end was trimmed by 6 bases and the J gene end by 1 base; junction bases not matched to a gene: 7. The DNA for the CDR3 is TGCAGTGCAATCTTGGCGGGAGGGTCCTACGAGCAGTACTTC. It specifies CSAILAGGSYEQYF.

This clonotype was seen repeatedly, ten times or more. This chain uses TRBV9 with TRBJ2-1; D is unresolved. The CDR3 sequence is 12 residues long. V lost 3 bases, J lost 8 bases, and 9 bases lay in between. Germline values: CDR1 SGDLS, CDR2 YYNGEE. CDR3 in DNA: TGTGCCAGCAGCGGAGCCGGCGATGAGCAGTTCTTC. Amino acid sequence: CASSGAGDEQFF.

This clonotype showed up many times. The CDR3 nucleotides are TGTGCCTGGAGTGTAGATGGGAATCAGCCCCAGCATTTT. Protein sequence: CAWSVDGNQPQHF. The chain is built from TRBV30 and TRBJ1-5; D remains ambiguous. Germline V lookup: CDR1 GTSNPN, CDR2 SVGIG (reference sequence). Trimming removed 0 bases at V and 4 bases at J, with 7 bases between. This CDR3 has 13 amino acids. The full variable domain, its missing parts supplied by reference TRBV30 and TRBJ1-5, is SQTIHQWPATLVQPVGSPLSLECTVEGTSNPNLYWYRQAAGRGLQLLFYSVGIGQISSEVPQNLSASRPQDRQFILSSKKLLLSDSGFYLCAWSVDGNQPQHFGDGTRLSIL.

This clonotype was seen many times. The chain carries TRBV11-2 and TRBJ2-3; D gene uncertain. Germline values: CDR1 SGHAT, CDR2 FQNNGV. The germline V and J ends were trimmed by 4 bases and 3 bases, with 5 bases remaining between them. This CDR3 is 12 amino acids long. CDR3: CASSSTTDTQYF. CDR3 DNA: TGTGCCAGCAGCTCCACGACAGATACGCAGTATTTT.

This clonotype was picked up many times. The gene calls are TRBV5-4 and TRBJ2-4, with 11 bases that match TRBD2. This CDR3 spans 16 amino acids. The V gene's germline CDR1 is SGHNT and CDR2 YYREEE (reference sequence). V gave up 4 bases and J gave up 8 bases; unmatched junction bases: 11. The chain's CDR3 is CASSPTSGRGQDIQYF. The CDR3 bases are TGTGCCAGCAGCCCTACTAGCGGGAGAGGTCAGGACATTCAGTACTTC.

This clonotype was seen repeatedly, ten times or more. The J gene is TRBJ2-3, the V gene TRBV7-8; 7 bases line up with TRBD2. V shed 4 bases and J 3 bases; nucleotides not matched to a gene: 7. The V gene's germline CDR1 is SGHVS and CDR2 FQNEAQ. The CDR3 runs to 15 residues. The CDR3 spells CASSSGLLATDTQYF. In DNA, the CDR3 is TGTGCCAGCAGCTCGGGACTACTAGCAACAGATACGCAGTATTTT.

Many counts were recorded for this clonotype. J is TRBJ2-2 and V is TRBV6-1; D is possibly TRBD2 (6 bases). The CDR3 contains 14 residues. With 6 bases removed from V and 3 bases from J, the gap between germline ends came to 11 bases. Looked up from germline, CDR1 is MNHNS and CDR2 is SASEGT. CDR3 loop: CASRIKRDTGELFF. In nucleotides, the CDR3 is TGTGCCAGCAGGATAAAGCGGGACACCGGGGAGCTGTTTTTT.

This clonotype was counted ten times or more. The CDR3 is CASSYQAGEREQFF. The CDR3 bases are TGTGCCAGCAGTTACCAGGCGGGAGAACGTGAGCAGTTCTTC. The gene calls are TRBV6-5 and TRBJ2-1; TRBD2 agrees at 7 bases. CDR1 and CDR2 from the germline V gene are MNHEY and SVGAGI. Unmatched junction bases numbered 7, after V lost 2 bases and J lost 9 bases. This CDR3 contains 14 residues.

This clonotype has at least ten counts. The V and J genes are TRBV18 and TRBJ2-1, with 9 nucleotides matching TRBD2. The CDR3 loop spans 17 amino acids. Losses at the gene ends were 2 bases for V and 2 bases for J; bases not matched to a gene: 7. CDR1 is KGHSH, CDR2 LQKENI, per germline. The CDR3 DNA follows: TGTGCCAGCTCACCAATTAGCGGGAGTGGGGCCTACAATGAGCAGTTCTTC. Translating it yields CASSPISGSGAYNEQFF.

This clonotype was recorded a few times. This may come from a read error, since a much larger clone is one base off. This chain connects TRBV7-6 to TRBJ1-5, with D hard to call. Trimming removed 2 bases from V and 3 bases from J, with 5 bases in between. The CDR3 is made up of 13 amino acids. CDR1 is SGHVS and CDR2 is FNYEAQ in the germline V gene. The CDR3 coding sequence is TGTGCCAGCAGCTTAAGTTACAATCAGCCCCAGCATTTT. Its translation: CASSLSYNQPQHF.

This clonotype showed up many times. The chain is built from TRBV7-2 and TRBJ2-3; a possible D gene is TRBD1 (6 bases). V lost 5 bases, J lost 4 bases, and 10 bases lay in between. Germline lookup yields CDR1 SGHTA and CDR2 FQGNSA. The CDR3 sequence is 13 residues long. As DNA, the CDR3 is TGTGCCAGCAGCCCCAGGACAGCAGATACGCAGTATTTT. This gives the protein CASSPRTADTQYF.

The table lists this clonotype with a few counts. The J gene is TRBJ2-7, the V gene TRBV10-3; D remains unclear. The germline V and J ends were trimmed by 0 bases and 2 bases, with 8 bases remaining between them. Germline CDR1 and CDR2: ENHRY and SYGVKD. The CDR3 covers 14 residues. The CDR3 sequence: CAISESGRPYEQYF. CDR3 DNA sequence: TGTGCCATCAGTGAGTCGGGCAGACCCTACGAGCAGTACTTC.

This clonotype was seen repeatedly, ten times or more. This chain connects TRBV28 to TRBJ2-3, with 7 bases matching TRBD2. The CDR3 covers 14 residues. V lost 4 bases and J lost 4; bases outside the gene matches: 5. Germline V CDR1 and CDR2: MDHEN, SYDVKM. This CDR3 reads CASSWRSGADTQYF. For the CDR3, the DNA is TGTGCCAGCAGTTGGCGCAGCGGGGCAGATACGCAGTATTTT.

This clonotype was counted ten times or more. The J gene is TRBJ1-1, the V gene TRBV28, with 10 bases aligning to TRBD1. The CDR3 sequence is 15 residues long. The J segment lost 10 bases and the V segment lost 5 bases, leaving 13 bases of the junction unmatched. CDR1 is MDHEN, CDR2 SYDVKM, per germline. CDR3 residues: CASSPRDRGLLRAFF. The CDR3 DNA is TGTGCCAGCAGTCCACGGGACAGGGGCTTACTCAGAGCTTTCTTT.

There are many counts of this clonotype. The gene calls are TRBV29-1 and TRBJ1-1; 7 bases are a match to TRBD1. V lost 7 bases and J lost 6; bases outside the gene matches: 11. CDR1 and CDR2 (germline): SQVTM, ANQGSEA. This CDR3 is 13 amino acids long. CDR3: CSARQGGVPEAFF. CDR3 coding DNA: TGCAGCGCCCGACAGGGTGGGGTGCCTGAAGCTTTCTTT.

This clonotype has ten or more counts. This chain uses TRBV12-3 or TRBV12-4 with TRBJ2-2; the match to TRBD1 covers 9 bases. Trimming took 7 bases from V and 6 from J; bases not matched to a gene: 3. The CDR3 loop spans 13 amino acids. For the CDR3, the DNA is TGTGCCAGCATTCGGGACAGGGCCGGGGAGCTGTTTTTT. Amino acids: CASIRDRAGELFF.

This clonotype was seen many times. The genes are TRBV3-1 and TRBJ2-7; D is possibly TRBD1 (6 bases). The CDR3 loop spans 14 amino acids. The germline gives CDR1 LGHDT, CDR2 YNNKEL (reference sequence). Between the trimmed V and J ends, which lost 4 bases and 2 bases, there was a span of 12 bases. The CDR3 nucleotides read TGTGCCAGCAGCCCTAGGGCAGGGGCCTACGAGCAGTACTTC. This encodes CASSPRAGAYEQYF.

This clonotype was found many times. The chain uses TRBV4-3 and TRBJ2-5; 7 nucleotides match TRBD2. From germline, CDR1 is LGHNA and CDR2 YSLEER. Trimming removed 4 bases from V and 4 bases from J; junction bases left unmatched: 9. The CDR3 extends over 15 amino acids. The CDR3 DNA reads TGCGCCAGCAGCCCGCGGCGAGCGGGATTAGAGACCCAGTACTTC. Encoded protein: CASSPRRAGLETQYF.

In this sample, this clonotype turned up many times. The chain carries TRBV30 and TRBJ2-7; 11 positions agree with TRBD2. The junction had 3 bases not matched to a gene; V was cut back by 5 bases and J by 6 bases. The CDR3 sequence is 12 residues long. CDR1 and CDR2 (germline): GTSNPN, SVGIG (reference sequence). The CDR3 loop is CAWGTSGGEQYF. CDR3 in DNA: TGTGCCTGGGGGACTAGCGGCGGCGAGCAGTACTTC.

This clonotype was picked up many times. The chain couples TRBV29-1 to TRBJ1-4; a possible D gene is TRBD1 (5 bases). The CDR3 is 14 amino acids. The ends were cut back, 6 bases at V and 0 bases at J, with 11 bases in the middle. Germline values: CDR1 SQVTM, CDR2 ANQGSEA. CDR3 bases: TGCAGCGTGGGGGAAGGGACAACTAATGAAAAACTGTTTTTT. It codes for CSVGEGTTNEKLFF.